The entry that follows covers one T cell receptor (beta chain) sequence. The antigen is not known. Constant-segment primers were used for 5'RACE, and the resulting TCR alpha and TCR beta cDNA libraries carried sample barcodes and UMIs. TCRdb processed the 5' RACE reads anew with MiXCR; each CDR3 protein has one entry. Of 580,000 or so distinct CDR3 sequences in the sample, roughly 17% were seen once. The germline V gene encodes CDR1 GTSNPN and CDR2 SVGIG (reference sequence). The V end lost 2 bases, the J end lost 0 bases, and 5 bases lay between the germline ends. The CDR3 is 14 amino acids. The data belong to a study of T-cell memory formation after mild COVID-19. Study information: Largely, TCR clusters stayed within a single donor. Overall study results and limits: CM and EM subsets held most contracting CD4+ clones; EMRA held CD8+ ones. Some SARS-CoV-2-responding clones were already detected in memory before infection.

This sequence joins TRBV30 and TRBJ2-6, with no clear D. Specimen: PBMCs or a T cell subset sorted from them (not recorded which). This clonotype was obtained from an adult woman who had mild COVID-19 (a few samples of this study predate the infection). Cell type and time point are not known. The CDR3 sequence is CAWSQSSGANVLTF. CDR3 nucleotide sequence: TGTGCCTGGAGTCAGAGCTCTGGGGCCAACGTCCTGACTTTC.